This entry describes one TCR beta chain. TCRdb's table, derived via immunoSEQ multiplex PCR, lists solely in-frame clones and lacks some. Of roughly 120,000 clones listed, around nine tenths are singletons. This sample stems from a study of T cell responses to AZD1222 COVID-19 vaccine. The CDR3 loop spans 16 amino acids. Trimming took 4 bases from V and 2 from J; bases not matched to a gene: 7. Germline V gives CDR1 SGHDT, CDR2 YYEEEE. This chain uses TRBV5-6 with TRBJ1-5; 9 nucleotides line up with TRBD1. This receptor was taken from an adult in good health. The material sequenced was peripheral blood, taken on day 0 of AZD1222 vaccination. The CDR3: CASSVGQGSRNQPQHF. For the CDR3, the DNA is TGTGCCAGCAGCGTTGGACAGGGGAGTCGCAATCAGCCCCAGCATTTT.